This T cell receptor (beta chain) was captured by sequencing in a study of cytomegalovirus exposure and HLA in healthy donors. Per germline, CDR1 SEHNR and CDR2 FQNEAQ (reference sequence). The ends lost 5 bases at V and 4 bases at J; junction bases unmatched: 6. The length of the CDR3 is 15 residues. Primers for the PCR totalled 60 Vbeta and 13 Jbeta. Repertoires were generated with immunoSEQ multiplex PCR, while TCRdb's copy carries only in-frame clones and drops some. This sample has roughly 150,000 clones; roughly 10% occur once, and the top ten carry approximately 1.8%. This TCR derives from a male donor in good health and CMV-seronegative. The material sequenced was PBMCs. The genes are TRBV7-9 and TRBJ2-2; 8 bases map to TRBD2. The CDR3 region is CASSPTGGPTGELFF. In nucleotides, the CDR3 is TGTGCCAGCAGCCCGACGGGGGGGCCCACCGGGGAGCTGTTTTTT.